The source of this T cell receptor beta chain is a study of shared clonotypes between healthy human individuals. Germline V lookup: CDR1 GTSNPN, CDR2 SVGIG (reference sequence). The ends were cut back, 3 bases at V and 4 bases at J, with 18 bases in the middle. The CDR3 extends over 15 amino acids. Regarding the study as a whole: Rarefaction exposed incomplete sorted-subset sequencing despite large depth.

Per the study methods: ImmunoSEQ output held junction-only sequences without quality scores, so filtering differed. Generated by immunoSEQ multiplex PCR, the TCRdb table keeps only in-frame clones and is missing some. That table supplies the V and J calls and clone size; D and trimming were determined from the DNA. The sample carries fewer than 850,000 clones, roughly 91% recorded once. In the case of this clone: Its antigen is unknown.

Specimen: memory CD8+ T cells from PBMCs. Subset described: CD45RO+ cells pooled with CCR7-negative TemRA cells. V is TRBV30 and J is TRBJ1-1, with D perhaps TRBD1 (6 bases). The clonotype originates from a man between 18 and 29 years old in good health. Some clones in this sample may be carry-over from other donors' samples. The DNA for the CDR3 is TGTGCCTGGAGGACCGGACTTCTGGGGGCCACTGAAGCTTTCTTT. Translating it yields CAWRTGLLGATEAFF.